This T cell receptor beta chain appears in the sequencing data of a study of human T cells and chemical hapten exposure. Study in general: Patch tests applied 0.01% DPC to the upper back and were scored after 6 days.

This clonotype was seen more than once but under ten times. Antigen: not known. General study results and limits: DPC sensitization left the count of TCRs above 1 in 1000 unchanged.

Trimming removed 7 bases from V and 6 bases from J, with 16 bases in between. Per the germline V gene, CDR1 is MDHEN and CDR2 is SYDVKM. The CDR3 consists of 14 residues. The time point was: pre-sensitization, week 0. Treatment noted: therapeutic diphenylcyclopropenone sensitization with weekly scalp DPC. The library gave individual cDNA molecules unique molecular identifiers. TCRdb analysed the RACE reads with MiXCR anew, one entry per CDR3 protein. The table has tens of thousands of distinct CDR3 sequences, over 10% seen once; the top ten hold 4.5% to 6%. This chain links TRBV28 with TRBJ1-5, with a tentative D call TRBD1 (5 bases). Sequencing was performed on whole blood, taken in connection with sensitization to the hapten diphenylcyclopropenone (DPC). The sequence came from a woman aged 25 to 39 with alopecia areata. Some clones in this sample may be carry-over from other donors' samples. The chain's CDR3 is CASKMDIWGQPQHF. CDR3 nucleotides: TGTGCCAGCAAAATGGACATTTGGGGTCAGCCCCAGCATTTT.